This T cell receptor beta chain was sequenced in a study of cytomegalovirus exposure and HLA in healthy donors (dated by TCRdb to the late 2010s). Context from the whole study: An earlier analysis of roughly 630 of the donors reported approximately 270 Gb of sequence data and around 120 million unique TCR beta sequences from about 200 million T cells. The study profiled the T cell repertoires of fewer than 850 subjects by immunosequencing and related them to cytomegalovirus serostatus. All discovery cohort repertoires had been generated on a single sequencing platform. The study aimed to test whether signatures of past pathogen exposure could be identified by cataloging public T cell receptors. Typing coverage differed by locus: A, B, C, DRB1 and DQB1 were typed in about 629-630 donors, DQA1 in roughly 510, DPA1 in roughly 590, and DPB1 in roughly 450. To study patterns of TCR occurrence, a later analysis re-analyzed previously published TCR beta repertoires from 650 to 750 donors and added high-resolution HLA genotyping. To predict cytomegalovirus infection status, the study combined high-throughput TCR immunosequencing, statistical association of individual TCRs with disease status, and machine learning. In the later analysis, no new phenotypic data were used to find candidate immune exposures; instead, reliance was placed on TCR beta sequences and their occurrence across donors. A later genetic analysis used genome-wide SNP genotypes for 398 of the 666 donors, treating that subset as a discovery cohort. Of the approximately 400 genotyped donors, roughly 85% fell in the genetic ancestry cluster associated with self-reported Caucasian donors. Class I and class II HLA loci were covered by the typing at four-digit resolution. To decide whether each TCR beta V gene segment behaved as functional or pseudogenic, an earlier analysis of several hundred of the donors relied on high-throughput TCR beta sequencing. In addition to the first cohort of 650 to 750 subjects, a separate validation cohort of under 150 different subjects was used. About 300 gigabases of sequencing data and 78 million or so unique TCR sequences were included in an early release covering under 650 HLA-typed donors. Among 398 genotyped donors of the cohort, an average of roughly 230,000 unique TCR beta nucleotide sequences was sequenced per donor, of which about 18% were non-productive. Alongside the repertoire data, information on donor age, sex, ethnicity and CMV serostatus was compiled. Four or five DR-DQ haplotypes were handled as single units for association and clustering, since linkage in the cohort was strong. Overall study outcomes, separate from this receptor: In a later genetic analysis, fewer N-insertions in productive TCRs were reported among donors in an Asian-associated ancestry cluster than the 666-donor mean. In vitro tests confirmed that a few of the cytomegalovirus-associated TCR beta chains recognize cytomegalovirus antigens. A later analysis associated 15,000 to 20,000 TCR beta sequences with specific HLA alleles at a false discovery rate of 0.05. A further reported finding was that TCR beta sequences accurately predicted the HLA-A and HLA-B alleles for most subjects in the first cohort. About 17 rarely observed V segments, including chromosome 9 orphons, were excluded from the earlier analysis of some 590 of the donors because counts were too low. A later genetic analysis associated a missense DCLRE1C variant with V-gene and J-gene trimming of TCR beta chains, and an independent cohort replicated the association. In a later analysis, the rate of TCR association differed among HLA loci, with DRB1 alleles having the most associated TCRs and HLA-C alleles having the fewest. The authors suggested that the approach could potentially be generalized to other disease states and immunological phenotypes. Linkage disequilibrium might explain the correlated functional status among segregating V segments, but an unknown experimental factor could not be ruled out. Immune exposure information for the cohort was limited to CMV serostatus. This cohort had only TCR beta chains sequenced, and the lack of alpha or paired-chain data limited which features could be detected. Several of the top co-occurrence clusters appeared to be linked to parvovirus B19, influenza, CMV and Epstein-Barr virus, according to a later analysis. According to a later analysis, most CMV-associated TCR beta chains appeared to be HLA-restricted, and the HLA associations seemed to be driven largely by CMV exposure. Most TCR sequences were seen in very few donors, while some public TCRs were found in many individuals. HLA typing was unavailable for some donors at each locus, so association tests used only the typed subset. When HLA alleles, especially DR and DQ, strongly co-occurred, attributing TCR associations to individual alleles was difficult. The study listed 150 to 200 TCR beta chains as associated with cytomegalovirus. Compared with equally common non-associated chains, HLA-associated TCR beta chains in a later analysis were more clonally expanded and had lower generation probabilities. The presence/absence analyses assumed that sequencing depth was roughly uniform across donors, and that assumption may not be true. Some IMGT-functional V segments, including TRBV6-2 and TRBV6-3, could not be told apart with the 87-base-pair reads, so those segments were excluded. A cluster of highly shared sequence variants was judged likely to be a technical artifact of the sequencing pipeline. Broadly in line with IMGT annotations, most TCR beta V segments showed up in productive rearrangements about 87% or about 30% of the time in an earlier analysis of 450 to 750 of the donors. The classifier was reported to diagnose cytomegalovirus status with high specificity and sensitivity in both the original cohort and the validation cohort.

The library was built by means of the immunoSEQ multiplex PCR assay. The multiplex PCR relied on a mix of 60 forward primers for TCR Vbeta segments and 13 reverse primers for TCR Jbeta segments. A multiplex PCR assay on genomic DNA amplified the CDR3 region of rearranged TCR beta genes. On the Illumina HiSeq System, the amplified TCR beta libraries were sequenced as 87-base-pair reads. In the original analysis: A later analysis counted tens of millions of unique TCR beta chains across the 666 repertoires, and some 11 million of these chains were shared by at least two donors. Raw reads were error-corrected and collapsed into unique sequences with a nearest-neighbor algorithm that merged closely related sequences to remove PCR and sequencing errors. CDR3 sequences were aligned to IMGT reference sequences to assign V, D and J gene segments. For a sequence to be retained, a match of at least six nucleotides was required to both a V gene segment and a J gene segment. A rearrangement counted as productive if the CDR3 had no stop codons and remained in frame with V and J, and every other rearrangement counted as non-productive. Following IMGT convention, CDR3 was defined as the stretch from the second conserved V-encoded cysteine up to the conserved J-encoded phenylalanine. The earlier analysis of about 610 of the donors excluded any sequence lacking an unambiguous match to a single V gene segment. In an earlier analysis of about 590 of the donors, a V segment was called functional when productive rearrangements were above 56.7%, and segregating when the standard deviation between donors exceeded 5%. A statistical classification framework was built to diagnose cytomegalovirus status from the catalog of TCR beta chain sequences. V and J gene assignment, in a later analysis, came from comparing TCR nucleotide sequences with IMGT/GENE-DB human TR gene sequences. The TCRdist pipeline was used in a later analysis to assign CDR3 sequences and most-parsimonious VDJ recombination scenarios. A later analysis defined each TCR beta chain by its CDR3 amino acid sequence plus V-gene family, and excluded reads lacking a unique V-gene family. As a way to deal with suspected cross-contamination and a sequencing artifact, a later analysis dropped over 550 nucleotide sequences that were highly shared and had low generation probability. A later analysis calculated a clonal expansion index for each public chain from normalized within-repertoire ranks of inferred template counts. A later analysis computed generation probabilities with a VDJ recombination model fitted to out-of-frame rearrangements, and checked the results against IGoR. Hypergeometric tests were used in a later analysis to score TCR-TCR, TCR-HLA and TCR-CMV co-occurrence, with a repertoire-size bias correction applied to the TCR pairs. A later analysis estimated false discovery rates by permuting HLA or CMV assignments 20 times. In a later analysis, co-occurring TCRs were grouped using DBSCAN, and TCRdist sequence similarity was added for clustering within HLA-allele-positive subsets. Repertoires with fewer than 30,000 or more than 120,000 public chains, plus five repertoires with anomalous nucleotide sharing, were excluded from co-occurrence clustering. TCRdb limited this immuneACCESS table to in-frame rearrangements with V and J called. A share of clones is missing; checked studies link under half to unresolved V genes, and the rest is unexplained. The D gene and trimming were derived from the DNA, and the V and J assignments and clone size from that table. The sample profile shows about 160,000 clones; over 65% of them were found once. Approximately 3.1% of the sample comes from the top ten.

This clone came up once. The specificity of this receptor is unknown. Per-base qualities were not stored, and no clone one base away is much larger. The cohort consisted of hundreds of healthy bone marrow donors. At the time of sampling, every cohort member was nominally healthy, though immune exposures that went unrecorded were likely present. The donor was CMV seronegative and belonged to the group of more than 300 seronegative cohort members. A peripheral blood sample was collected from each donor, and TCR beta sequencing was performed on peripheral blood mononuclear cells. Genomic DNA was extracted from the blood cell samples with the Qiagen DNeasy Blood Extraction Kit. Taken from cysteine to phenylalanine, the CDR3 has 12 residues. Left in the record is the CDR3 DNA by itself, 36 bases read in frame from the first base. As encoded in the germline V gene (reference sequence), CDR1 is LNHDA while CDR2 is SQIVND.

The sequencing input was PBMCs. The clonotype comes from a woman between 35 and 50 years old in good health and CMV-seronegative. Recombination linked TRBV19 to TRBJ1-2, and the D gene may be TRBD1, 5 bases matching. Read as DNA, the sequence is TGTGCGGAACCACTACAGGCGGTTGGCTACACCTTC. Its protein is CAEPLQAVGYTF.